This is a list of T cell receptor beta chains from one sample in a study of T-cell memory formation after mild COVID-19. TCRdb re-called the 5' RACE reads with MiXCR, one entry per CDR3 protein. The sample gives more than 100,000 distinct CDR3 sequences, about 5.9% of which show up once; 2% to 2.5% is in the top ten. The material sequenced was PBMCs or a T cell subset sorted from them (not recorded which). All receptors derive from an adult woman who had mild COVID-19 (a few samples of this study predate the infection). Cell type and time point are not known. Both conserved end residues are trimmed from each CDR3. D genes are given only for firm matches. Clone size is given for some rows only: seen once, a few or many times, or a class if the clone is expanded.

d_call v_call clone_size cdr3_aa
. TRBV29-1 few SVVRTAMNTEAF
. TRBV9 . ASSVGGVNSPLH
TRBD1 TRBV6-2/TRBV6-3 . ASSYVDRAYNSYEQY
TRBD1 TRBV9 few ASSYGGGGFDGYT
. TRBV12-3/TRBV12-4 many ASRIATSSYNEQF
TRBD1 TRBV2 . ASKGDRGQYNEQF
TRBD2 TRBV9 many ASSVRPSGGEETQY
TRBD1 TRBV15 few ATSRETGSGYT
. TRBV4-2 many ASSQVGGMNTEAF
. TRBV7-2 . ASSSGPNTEAF
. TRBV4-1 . ASSQEGNSPLFTDTQY
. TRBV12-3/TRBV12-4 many ASSFGGGETQY
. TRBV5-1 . ASSLGDPRSGANYGYT
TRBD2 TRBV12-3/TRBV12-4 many ASSRRTSGVVDTQY
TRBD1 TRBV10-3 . AISGGTGTGNTEAF
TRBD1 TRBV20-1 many SASPSYRGLGYGYT
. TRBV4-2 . ASSQGVLRDGYT
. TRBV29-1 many SVGDNSNQPQH
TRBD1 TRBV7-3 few ASSDRVGYEQY
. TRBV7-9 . ASILFAVTKETQY
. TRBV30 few AWRGNNQPQH
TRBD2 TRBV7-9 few ASSFYQFGTSGRAFYEQY
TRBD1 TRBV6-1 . ATGLGQITDTQY
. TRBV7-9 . ASSLLKPGVDTQY
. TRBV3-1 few ASSQERLISGPTYNEQF
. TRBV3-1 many ASSQVSRSSEQY
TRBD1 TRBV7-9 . ASSPSVGTGKKTEAF
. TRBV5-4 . ASSGTGHQGDTQY
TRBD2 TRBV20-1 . SAPSGGPDTQY
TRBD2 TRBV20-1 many SASSAGGTDTQY
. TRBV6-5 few ASSYIRSNQPQH
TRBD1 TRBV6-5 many ASSRDRQDTEAF
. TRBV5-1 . ASSLNGQSTEAF
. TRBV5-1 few ASSMQGSEAF
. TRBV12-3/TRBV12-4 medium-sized ASSLERGSYEQY
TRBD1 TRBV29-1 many SVELTGVQETQY
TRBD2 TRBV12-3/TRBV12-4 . ASSQTALKRGAPDTQY
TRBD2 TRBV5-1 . ASSLGSGHSYNEQF
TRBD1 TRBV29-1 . SVEYRGYEQY
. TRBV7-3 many ASSLIPGTYNEQF
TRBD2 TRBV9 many ASNRGGLAVEQY
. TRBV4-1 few ASSQVVLPGDQPQH
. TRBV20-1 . SPMGFDNSPLH
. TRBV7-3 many ASSFSRDDEQF
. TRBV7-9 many ASSLGLQNTGELF
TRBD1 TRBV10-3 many AIRGTGERTDTQY
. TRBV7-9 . ASSPNLDQRAYNEQF
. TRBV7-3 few ASSSHGGNGETQY
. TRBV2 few ASNKVGGSNNEQF
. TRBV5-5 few ASSLAVRARAGAEAF
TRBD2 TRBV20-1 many SASSTGGVDTQY
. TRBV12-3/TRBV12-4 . ASSLLGQNQNTEAF
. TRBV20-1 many SARYQRGGTYNEQF